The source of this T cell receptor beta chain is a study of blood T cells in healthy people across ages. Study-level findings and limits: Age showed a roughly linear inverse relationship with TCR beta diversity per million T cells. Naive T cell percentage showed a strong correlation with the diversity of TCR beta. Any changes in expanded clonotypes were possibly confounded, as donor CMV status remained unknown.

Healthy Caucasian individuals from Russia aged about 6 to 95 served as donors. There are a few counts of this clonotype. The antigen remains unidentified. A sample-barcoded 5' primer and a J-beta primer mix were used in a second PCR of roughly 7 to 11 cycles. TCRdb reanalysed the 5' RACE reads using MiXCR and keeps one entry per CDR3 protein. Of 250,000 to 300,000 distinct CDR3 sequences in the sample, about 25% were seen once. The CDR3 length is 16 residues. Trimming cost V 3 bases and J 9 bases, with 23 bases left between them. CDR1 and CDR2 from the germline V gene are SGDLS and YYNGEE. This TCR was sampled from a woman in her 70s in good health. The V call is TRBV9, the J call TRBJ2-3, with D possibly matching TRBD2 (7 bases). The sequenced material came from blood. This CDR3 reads CASSANQGTKIGTQYF. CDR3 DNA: TGTGCCAGCAGCGCCAACCAGGGGACTAAGATCGGCACGCAGTATTTT.